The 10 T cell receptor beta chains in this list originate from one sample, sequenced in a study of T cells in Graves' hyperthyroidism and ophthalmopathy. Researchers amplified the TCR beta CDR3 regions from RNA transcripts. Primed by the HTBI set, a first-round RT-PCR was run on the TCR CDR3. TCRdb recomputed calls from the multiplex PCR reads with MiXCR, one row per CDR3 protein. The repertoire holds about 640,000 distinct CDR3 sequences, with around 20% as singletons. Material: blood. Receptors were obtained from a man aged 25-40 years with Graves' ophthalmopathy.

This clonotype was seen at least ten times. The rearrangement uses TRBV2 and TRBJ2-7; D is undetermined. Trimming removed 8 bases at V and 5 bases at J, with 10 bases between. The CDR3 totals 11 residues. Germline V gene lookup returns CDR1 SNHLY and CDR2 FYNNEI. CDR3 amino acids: CASRLNNEQYF. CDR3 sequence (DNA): TGTGCCAGCCGGTTGAATAACGAGCAGTACTTC.

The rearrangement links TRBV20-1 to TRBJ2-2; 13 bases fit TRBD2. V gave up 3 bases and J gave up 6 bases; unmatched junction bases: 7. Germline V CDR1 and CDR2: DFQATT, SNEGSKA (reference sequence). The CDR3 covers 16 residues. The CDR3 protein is CSARRTSGSPAGELFF. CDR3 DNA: TGCAGTGCTAGGAGGACTAGCGGGAGCCCCGCCGGGGAGCTGTTTTTT.

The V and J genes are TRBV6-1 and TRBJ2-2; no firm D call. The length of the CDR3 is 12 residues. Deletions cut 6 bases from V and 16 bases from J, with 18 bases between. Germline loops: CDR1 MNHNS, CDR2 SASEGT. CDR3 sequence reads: CASREKGLESFF. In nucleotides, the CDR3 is TGTGCCAGCAGAGAGAAGGGTTTGGAGTCGTTTTTT.

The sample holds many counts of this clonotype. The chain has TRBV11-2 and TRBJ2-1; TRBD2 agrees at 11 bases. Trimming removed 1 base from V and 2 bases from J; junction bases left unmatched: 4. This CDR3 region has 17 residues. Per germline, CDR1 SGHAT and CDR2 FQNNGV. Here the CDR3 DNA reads TGTGCCAGCAGCTTAGTGGGTAGCGGGAGGGCCTACAATGAGCAGTTCTTC. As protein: CASSLVGSGRAYNEQFF. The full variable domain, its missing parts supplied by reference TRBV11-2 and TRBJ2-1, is EAGVAQSPRYKIIEKRQSVAFWCNPISGHATLYWYQQILGQGPKLLIQFQNNGVVDDSQLPKDRFSAERLKGVDSTLKIQPAKLEDSAVYLCASSLVGSGRAYNEQFFGPGTRLTVL.

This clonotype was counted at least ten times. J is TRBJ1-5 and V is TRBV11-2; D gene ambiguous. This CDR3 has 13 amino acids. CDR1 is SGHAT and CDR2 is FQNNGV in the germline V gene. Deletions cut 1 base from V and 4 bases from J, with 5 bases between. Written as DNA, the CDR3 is TGTGCCAGCAGCTTAGCCCTTAATCAGCCCCAGCATTTT. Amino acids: CASSLALNQPQHF. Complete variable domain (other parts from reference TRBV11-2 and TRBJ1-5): EAGVAQSPRYKIIEKRQSVAFWCNPISGHATLYWYQQILGQGPKLLIQFQNNGVVDDSQLPKDRFSAERLKGVDSTLKIQPAKLEDSAVYLCASSLALNQPQHFGDGTRLSIL.

The CDR3, as DNA: TGCGCCAGCAGCGTGCTTCCGGGACAGGGGAAGAATGGCTACACCTTC. This translates into CASSVLPGQGKNGYTF. The genes are TRBV5-1 and TRBJ1-2; TRBD1 matches 10 bases. Trimming took 4 bases from V and 6 from J; bases not matched to a gene: 12. Germline lookup yields CDR1 SGHRS and CDR2 YFSETQ. The CDR3 is 16 residues long.

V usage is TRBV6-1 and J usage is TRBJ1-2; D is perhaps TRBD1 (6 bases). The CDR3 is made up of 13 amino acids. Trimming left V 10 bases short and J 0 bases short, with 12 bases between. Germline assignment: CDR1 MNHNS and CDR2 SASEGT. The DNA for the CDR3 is TGTGCCACCGGGGAGGGGGCTAACTATGGCTACACCTTC. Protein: CATGEGANYGYTF.

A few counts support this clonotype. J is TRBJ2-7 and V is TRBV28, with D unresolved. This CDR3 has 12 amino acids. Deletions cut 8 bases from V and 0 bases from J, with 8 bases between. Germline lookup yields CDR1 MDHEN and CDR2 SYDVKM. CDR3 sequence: CASYKISYEQYF. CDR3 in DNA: TGTGCCAGCTACAAGATCTCCTACGAGCAGTACTTC.

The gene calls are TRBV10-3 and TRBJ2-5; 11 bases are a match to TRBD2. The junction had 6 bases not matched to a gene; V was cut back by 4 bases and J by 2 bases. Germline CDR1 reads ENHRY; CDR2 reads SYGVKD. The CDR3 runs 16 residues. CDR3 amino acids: CAISVASGRSQETQYF. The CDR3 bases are TGTGCCATCAGTGTTGCTAGCGGGAGGTCACAAGAGACCCAGTACTTC.

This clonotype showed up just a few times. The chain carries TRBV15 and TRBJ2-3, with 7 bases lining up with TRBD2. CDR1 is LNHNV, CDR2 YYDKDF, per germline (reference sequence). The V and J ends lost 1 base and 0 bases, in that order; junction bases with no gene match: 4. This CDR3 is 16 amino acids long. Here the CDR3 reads CATSRGDSGSTDTQYF. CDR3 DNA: TGTGCCACCAGCAGAGGGGATAGCGGGAGCACAGATACGCAGTATTTT.